This TCR beta chain was captured in a study of blood T cell repertoires in COVID-19. The count of this clone is one. Only in-frame clones appear in the TCRdb table, and some are missing; sequencing was by immunoSEQ multiplex PCR. The sample consists of over 120,000 clones, over 75% of them appearing once. CDR3 size: 13 residues. V lost 4 bases and J 8 bases, leaving 14 bases between the germline ends. Germline V gene lookup returns CDR1 MNHEY and CDR2 SVGAGI. Sequencing input: peripheral blood. The chain uses TRBV6-5 and TRBJ1-2; D is uncertain. The TCR sequence derives from a woman in her forties or fifties with acute or convalescent COVID-19. The CDR3 region has the DNA TGTGCCAGCAGTTCCGAGGCGCGGCGAGGCTACACCTTC. Its translation is CASSSEARRGYTF.